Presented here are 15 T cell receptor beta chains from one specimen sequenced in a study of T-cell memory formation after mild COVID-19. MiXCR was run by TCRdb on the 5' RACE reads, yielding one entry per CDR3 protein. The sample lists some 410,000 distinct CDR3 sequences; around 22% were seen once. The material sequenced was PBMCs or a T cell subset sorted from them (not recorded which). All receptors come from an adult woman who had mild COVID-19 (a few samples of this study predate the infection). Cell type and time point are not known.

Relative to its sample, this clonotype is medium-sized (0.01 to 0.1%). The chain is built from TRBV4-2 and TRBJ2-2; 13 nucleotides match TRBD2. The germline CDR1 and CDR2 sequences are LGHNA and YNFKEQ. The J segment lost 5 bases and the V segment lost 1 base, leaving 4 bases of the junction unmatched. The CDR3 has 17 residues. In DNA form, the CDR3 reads TGTGCCAGCAGCCAAGGAGGGACTAGCGGGAAAACCGGGGAGCTGTTTTTT. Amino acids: CASSQGGTSGKTGELFF.

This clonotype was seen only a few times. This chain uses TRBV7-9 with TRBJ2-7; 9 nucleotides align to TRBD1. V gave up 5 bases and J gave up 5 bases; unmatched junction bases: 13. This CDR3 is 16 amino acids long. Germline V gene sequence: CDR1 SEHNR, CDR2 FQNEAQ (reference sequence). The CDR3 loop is CASSLLPGTGMDEQYF. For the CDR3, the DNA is TGTGCCAGCAGCCTCTTACCCGGGACAGGGATGGACGAGCAGTACTTC.

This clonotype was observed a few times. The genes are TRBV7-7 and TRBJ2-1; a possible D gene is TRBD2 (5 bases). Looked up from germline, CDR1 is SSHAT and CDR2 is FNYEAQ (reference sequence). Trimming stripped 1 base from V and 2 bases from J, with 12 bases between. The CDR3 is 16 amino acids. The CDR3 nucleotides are TGTGCCAGCAGCTTAGGGTTTCTAGCTCCCTACAATGAGCAGTTCTTC. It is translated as CASSLGFLAPYNEQFF.

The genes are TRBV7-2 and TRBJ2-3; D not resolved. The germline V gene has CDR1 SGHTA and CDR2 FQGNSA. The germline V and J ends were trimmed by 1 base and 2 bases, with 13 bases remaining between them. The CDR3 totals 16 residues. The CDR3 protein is CASSLVFHWHTDTQYF. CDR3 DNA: TGTGCCAGCAGCTTAGTATTCCATTGGCACACAGATACGCAGTATTTT.

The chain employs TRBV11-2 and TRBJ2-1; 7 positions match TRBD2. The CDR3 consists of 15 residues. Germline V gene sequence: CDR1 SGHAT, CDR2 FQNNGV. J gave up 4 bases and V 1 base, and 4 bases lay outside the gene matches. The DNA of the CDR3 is TGTGCCAGCAGCTTAGCGAGCGGGGAGTACAATGAGCAGTTCTTC. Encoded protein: CASSLASGEYNEQFF.

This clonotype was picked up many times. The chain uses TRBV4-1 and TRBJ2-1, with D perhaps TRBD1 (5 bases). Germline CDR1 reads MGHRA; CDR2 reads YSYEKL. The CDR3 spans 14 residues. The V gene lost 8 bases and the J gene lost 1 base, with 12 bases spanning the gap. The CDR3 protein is CASQQVGSYNEQFF. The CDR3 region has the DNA TGCGCCAGCCAACAGGTCGGTTCCTACAATGAGCAGTTCTTC.

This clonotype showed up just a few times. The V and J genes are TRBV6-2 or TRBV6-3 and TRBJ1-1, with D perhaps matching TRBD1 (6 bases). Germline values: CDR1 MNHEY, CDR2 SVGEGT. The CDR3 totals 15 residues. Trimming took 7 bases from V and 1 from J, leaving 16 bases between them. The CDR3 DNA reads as TGTGCCAGCACCTTACAGCAGGGGTGGAACACTGAAGCTTTCTTT. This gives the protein CASTLQQGWNTEAFF.

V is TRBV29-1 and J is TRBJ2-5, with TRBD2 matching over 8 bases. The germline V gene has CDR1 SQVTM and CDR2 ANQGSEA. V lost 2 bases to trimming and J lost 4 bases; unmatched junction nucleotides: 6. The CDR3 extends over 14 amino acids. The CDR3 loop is CSVELSRGVETQYF. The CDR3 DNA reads TGCAGCGTTGAACTCTCGCGGGGGGTAGAGACCCAGTACTTC.

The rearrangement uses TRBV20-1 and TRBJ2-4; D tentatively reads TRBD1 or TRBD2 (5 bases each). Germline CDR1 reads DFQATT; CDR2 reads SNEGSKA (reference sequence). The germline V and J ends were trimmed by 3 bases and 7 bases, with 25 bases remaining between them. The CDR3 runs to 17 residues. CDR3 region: CSARDPPGTGLRNIQYF. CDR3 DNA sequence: TGCAGTGCTAGGGATCCGCCCGGGACCGGGCTTAGGAACATTCAGTACTTC.

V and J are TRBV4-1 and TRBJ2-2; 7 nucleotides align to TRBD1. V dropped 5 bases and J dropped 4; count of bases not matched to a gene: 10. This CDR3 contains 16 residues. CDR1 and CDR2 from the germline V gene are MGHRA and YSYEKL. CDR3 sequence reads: CASSSDGTVGTGELFF. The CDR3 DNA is TGCGCCAGCAGCTCAGATGGGACAGTCGGCACCGGGGAGCTGTTTTTT.

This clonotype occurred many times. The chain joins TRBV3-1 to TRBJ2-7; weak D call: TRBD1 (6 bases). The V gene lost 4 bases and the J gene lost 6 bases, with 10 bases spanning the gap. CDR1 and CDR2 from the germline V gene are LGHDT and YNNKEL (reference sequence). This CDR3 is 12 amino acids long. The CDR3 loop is CASSRGGVEQYF. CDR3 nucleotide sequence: TGTGCCAGCAGCCGAGGGGGAGTCGAGCAGTACTTC.

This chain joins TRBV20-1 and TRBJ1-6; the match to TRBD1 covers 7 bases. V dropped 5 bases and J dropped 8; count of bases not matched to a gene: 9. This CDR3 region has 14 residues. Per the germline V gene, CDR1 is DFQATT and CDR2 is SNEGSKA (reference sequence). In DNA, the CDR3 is TGCAGTGCTCCATCAACAGGGGTGTATTCACCCCTCCACTTT. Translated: CSAPSTGVYSPLHF.

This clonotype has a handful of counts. The CDR3 loop is CASSLGGVGDAFF. In DNA form, the CDR3 reads TGTGCCAGCAGCTTAGGAGGGGTGGGGGACGCTTTCTTT. The V gene is TRBV7-9, the J gene TRBJ1-1; D perhaps matches TRBD1 (5 bases). Between the trimmed V and J ends, which lost 1 base and 11 bases, there was a span of 14 bases. Germline V gene sequence: CDR1 SEHNR, CDR2 FQNEAQ (reference sequence). The CDR3 covers 13 residues.

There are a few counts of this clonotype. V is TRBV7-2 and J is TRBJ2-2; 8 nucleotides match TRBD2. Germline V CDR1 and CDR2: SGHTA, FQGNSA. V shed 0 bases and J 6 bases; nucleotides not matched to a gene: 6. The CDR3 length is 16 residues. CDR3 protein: CASSLAWSGRAGELFF. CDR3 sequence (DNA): TGTGCCAGCAGCTTAGCATGGAGCGGGAGAGCCGGGGAGCTGTTTTTT.

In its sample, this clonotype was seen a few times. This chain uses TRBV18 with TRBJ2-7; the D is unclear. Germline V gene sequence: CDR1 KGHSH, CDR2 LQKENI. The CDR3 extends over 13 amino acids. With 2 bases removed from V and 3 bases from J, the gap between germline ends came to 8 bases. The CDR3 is CASSPGSLYEQYF. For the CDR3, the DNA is TGTGCCAGCTCACCAGGCAGTCTCTACGAGCAGTACTTC.